The 30 T cell receptor beta chains listed next were all sequenced from one sample in a study of vaccination and CD4 T cells after COVID-19. The treatment here: roughly ten-day PBMC culture with coronavirus spike peptide pools or control peptides (ViraFEST assay). Sequencing of the DNA from cultured CD4+ T cells was carried out with the Oncomine TCR Beta short-read assay. Each CDR3 protein is one row after TCRdb ran MiXCR on the PCR reads. The sample holds around 11,000 distinct CDR3 sequences, about 60% seen once. The antigens for these receptors are not known. The source material was CD4+ T cells from blood, cultured in vitro. All receptors come from a human donor who had recovered from COVID-19.

The chain recombines TRBV11-3 with TRBJ2-1; D is uncertain. Germline CDR1 and CDR2: SGHNT and YENEEA. CDR3 length: 13 amino acids. V was cut by 5 bases and J by 5 bases, with 10 bases left in between. The CDR3 region is CASSPRGNNEQFF. The CDR3 DNA sequence: TGTGCCAGCAGCCCCCGTGGGAACAATGAGCAGTTCTTC.

This clonotype was detected a few times. The rearrangement joins TRBV5-8 to TRBJ1-2; 8 positions agree with TRBD1. CDR3 size: 13 residues. Unmatched junction bases numbered 9, after V lost 7 bases and J lost 7 bases. Germline values: CDR1 SGHTS, CDR2 YDEGEE. Here the CDR3 DNA reads TGTGCCAGCGGCCGGGCCAGGGGGCTTGGCTACACCTTC. Translation gives CASGRARGLGYTF. Complete variable domain (other parts from reference TRBV5-8 and TRBJ1-2): EAGVTQSPTHLIKTRGQQATLRCSPISGHTSVYWYQQALGLGLQFLLWYDEGEERNRGNFPPRFSGRQFPNYSSELNVNALELEDSALYLCASGRARGLGYTFGSGTRLTVV.

A few counts support this clonotype. The V call is TRBV24-1, the J call TRBJ1-2, with D maybe TRBD1 (6 bases). The ends were cut back, 3 bases at V and 8 bases at J, with 15 bases in the middle. The CDR3 is made up of 14 amino acids. Germline V gene data show CDR1 as KGHDR and CDR2 as SFDVKD. The CDR3: CATSDTKQGRGYTF. In nucleotides, the CDR3 is TGTGCCACCAGTGATACAAAACAGGGCCGGGGCTACACCTTC.

The chain links TRBV6-1 to TRBJ2-3; 9 bases are shared with TRBD1. Germline CDR1 MNHNS, CDR2 SASEGT. Trimming took 6 bases from V and 5 from J; bases not matched to a gene: 12. The CDR3 runs 16 residues. The CDR3 DNA is TGTGCCAGCAGAATACACCCGGGACAGGGTCAAGATACGCAGTATTTT. Its translation: CASRIHPGQGQDTQYF.

This clonotype was picked up a small number of times. The gene calls are TRBV7-9 and TRBJ2-5; the D gene is possibly TRBD2 (6 bases). Germline V gene lookup returns CDR1 SEHNR and CDR2 FQNEAQ (reference sequence). The CDR3 spans 13 residues. V lost 7 bases, J lost 4 bases, and 13 bases lay in between. The CDR3: CASIAVGGETQYF. The CDR3, as DNA: TGTGCCAGCATCGCGGTGGGGGGAGAGACCCAGTACTTC.

This clonotype was picked up a small number of times. The chain carries TRBV27 and TRBJ1-1, with a tentative D call TRBD1 (5 bases). The CDR3 runs to 15 residues. The V end lost 5 bases, the J end lost 3 bases, and 16 bases lay between the germline ends. CDR1 and CDR2 from the germline V gene are MNHEY and SMNVEV (reference sequence). The CDR3 region is CASSPFWGWDTEAFF. CDR3 bases: TGTGCCAGCAGTCCTTTTTGGGGGTGGGACACTGAAGCTTTCTTT.

This clonotype was seen only a few times. CDR3 loop: CASNDAGKAYEQYF. For the CDR3, the DNA is TGTGCCAGCAACGACGCCGGGAAAGCCTACGAGCAGTACTTC. The V and J genes are TRBV2 and TRBJ2-7, with D maybe TRBD2 (5 bases). CDR1 is SNHLY, CDR2 FYNNEI, per germline. The length of the CDR3 is 14 residues. Trimming pared 7 bases from V and 2 bases from J, leaving 15 bases between.

The chain carries TRBV20-1 and TRBJ1-5, with TRBD1 matching over 9 bases. Per the germline V gene, CDR1 is DFQATT and CDR2 is SNEGSKA (reference sequence). V trimming: 5 bases; J trimming: 4 bases; junction bases outside the gene matches: 9. The CDR3 consists of 15 residues. This CDR3 reads CSALKTGGRNQPQHF. CDR3 in DNA: TGCAGTGCTCTAAAGACAGGGGGAAGGAATCAGCCCCAGCATTTT.

The rearrangement joins TRBV30 to TRBJ1-5; D may be TRBD1 (6 bases). Between the trimmed V and J ends, which lost 1 base and 3 bases, there was a span of 10 bases. Germline values: CDR1 GTSNPN, CDR2 SVGIG (reference sequence). CDR3 length: 14 amino acids. CDR3 region: CAWSGTEVNQPQHF. The CDR3 DNA reads as TGTGCCTGGAGTGGGACAGAAGTCAATCAGCCCCAGCATTTT.

J is TRBJ2-3 and V is TRBV20-1, with TRBD1 identical over 7 bases. CDR1 DFQATT and CDR2 SNEGSKA come from the germline V gene (reference sequence). The CDR3 length is 17 residues. V shed 1 base and J 2 bases; nucleotides not matched to a gene: 12. The CDR3 DNA reads TGCAGTGCTAGAGCGAGTTCGGGACAGTTACACACAGATACGCAGTATTTT. Translating gives CSARASSGQLHTDTQYF.

The chain has TRBV7-9 and TRBJ2-4; weak D call: TRBD2 (6 bases). Germline CDR1 reads SEHNR; CDR2 reads FQNEAQ (reference sequence). CDR3 size: 15 residues. Trimming shortened V by 1 base and J by 1 base, and 8 bases separated the two germline ends. In DNA, the CDR3 is TGTGCCAGCAGCTTAGTGGGGGGTGCCAAAAACATTCAGTACTTC. This translates into CASSLVGGAKNIQYF.

V gene TRBV7-2 combines with J gene TRBJ2-7, with TRBD2 matching 13 bases. CDR1 is SGHTA, CDR2 FQGNSA, per germline. V was clipped by 5 bases and J by 7 bases; unmatched bases: 8. The CDR3 spans 15 residues. The CDR3 loop reads CASSRTSGGPREQYF. In DNA form, the CDR3 reads TGTGCCAGCAGCCGGACTAGCGGGGGACCCCGAGAGCAGTACTTC.

This clonotype was seen more than once but under ten times. This chain connects TRBV7-2 to TRBJ2-7; TRBD2 matches at 7 bases. With 2 bases clipped from V and 3 bases from J, the junction kept 7 bases outside the gene matches. This CDR3 spans 15 amino acids. Per the germline V gene, CDR1 is SGHTA and CDR2 is FQGNSA. The CDR3 loop reads CASSLRGGRIYEQYF. CDR3 coding DNA: TGTGCCAGCAGCTTACGTGGCGGGAGAATCTACGAGCAGTACTTC.

This clonotype was counted once. CDR3 protein: CSARVGGRDTIYF. As DNA, the CDR3 is TGCAGTGCTAGAGTAGGAGGGCGTGACACCATATATTTT. V usage is TRBV20-1 and J usage is TRBJ1-3; D gene ambiguous. V was clipped by 1 base and J by 8 bases, with 12 bases between them. CDR1 is DFQATT, CDR2 SNEGSKA, per germline (reference sequence). The CDR3 is made up of 13 amino acids.

The rearrangement joins TRBV6-2 or TRBV6-3 to TRBJ2-5; 9 nucleotides align to TRBD2. The ends lost 1 base at V and 5 bases at J; junction bases unmatched: 8. The CDR3 is made up of 16 amino acids. Germline V gene sequence: CDR1 MNHEY, CDR2 SVGEGT. CDR3 in DNA: TGTGCCAGCAGTTACTGGGGTAGCGGGGGACGGGAGACCCAGTACTTC. It encodes CASSYWGSGGRETQYF.

This clonotype has just a few counts. J is TRBJ2-7 and V is TRBV20-1; the match to TRBD1 covers 8 bases. This CDR3 is built from 15 residues. The germline CDR1 and CDR2 sequences are DFQATT and SNEGSKA (reference sequence). The V gene end was trimmed by 6 bases and the J gene end by 0 bases; junction bases not matched to a gene: 10. The CDR3 protein is CSAMRYDRGSYEQYF. For the CDR3, the DNA is TGCAGTGCCATGAGATACGACAGGGGCTCCTACGAGCAGTACTTC.

The table lists this clonotype with a few counts. The CDR3 spells CSARIPGGSSYNSPLHF. The CDR3 DNA sequence: TGCAGTGCTAGAATTCCGGGTGGAAGCTCCTATAATTCACCCCTCCACTTT. V usage is TRBV20-1 and J usage is TRBJ1-6; the D is unclear. V gave up 2 bases and J gave up 0 bases, with 14 bases separating them. Germline lookup yields CDR1 DFQATT and CDR2 SNEGSKA (reference sequence). The CDR3 loop spans 17 amino acids.

This clonotype turned up a few times. The rearrangement joins TRBV20-1 to TRBJ1-6; D remains ambiguous. This CDR3 comprises 13 residues. From germline, CDR1 is DFQATT and CDR2 SNEGSKA (reference sequence). With 3 bases removed from V and 6 bases from J, the gap between germline ends came to 9 bases. The CDR3 sequence: CSARELTNSPLHF. The CDR3 nucleotides read TGCAGTGCTAGGGAACTGACTAATTCACCCCTCCACTTT.

The chain is built from TRBV6-5 and TRBJ1-1; possible D gene TRBD1, 5 bases. Germline V lookup: CDR1 MNHEY, CDR2 SVGAGI. The CDR3 length is 14 residues. Trimming shortened V by 0 bases and J by 4 bases, and 9 bases separated the two germline ends. CDR3 DNA sequence: TGTGCCAGCAGTTACTCGTTGGGGGGCACTGAAGCTTTCTTT. Translated: CASSYSLGGTEAFF.

V is TRBV20-1 and J is TRBJ1-1; the D gene is possibly TRBD1 (6 bases). Looked up from germline, CDR1 is DFQATT and CDR2 is SNEGSKA (reference sequence). The germline V and J ends were trimmed by 5 bases and 4 bases, with 26 bases remaining between them. The length of the CDR3 is 17 residues. CDR3 coding DNA: TGCAGTGCTCAAGGAGGGGGGAGGGGTGGCTTTAGCACTGAAGCTTTCTTT. Translating gives CSAQGGGRGGFSTEAFF.

The chain uses TRBV19 and TRBJ2-5; no firm D call. V was cut by 3 bases and J by 1 base, with 9 bases left in between. The CDR3 is 14 residues long. Germline V gene sequence: CDR1 LNHDA, CDR2 SQIVND (reference sequence). CDR3 sequence: CASSMVLGQETQYF. For the CDR3, the DNA is TGTGCCAGTAGTATGGTCCTAGGCCAAGAGACCCAGTACTTC.

This chain links TRBV12-3 or TRBV12-4 with TRBJ1-6; TRBD1 might be the D (5 bases). This CDR3 contains 13 residues. Deletions cut 6 bases from V and 11 bases from J, with 14 bases between. CDR3 loop: CASSGDRGTPLHF. The CDR3 DNA reads as TGTGCCAGCAGCGGGGACCGGGGGACACCCCTCCACTTT.

The V and J genes are TRBV15 and TRBJ2-4; D not resolved. The germline V gene encodes CDR1 LNHNV and CDR2 YYDKDF (reference sequence). This CDR3 is built from 13 residues. Trimming left V 1 base short and J 9 bases short, with 10 bases between. This chain's CDR3 is CATSRGSYGIQYF. The CDR3 DNA is TGTGCCACCAGCAGAGGAAGTTATGGCATTCAGTACTTC.

V usage is TRBV9 and J usage is TRBJ1-2, with D uncertain. V was cut by 0 bases and J by 4 bases, with 10 bases left in between. Germline V gene data show CDR1 as SGDLS and CDR2 as YYNGEE. This CDR3 has 14 residues. CDR3 loop: CASSVVPGSYGYTF. The CDR3 region has the DNA TGTGCCAGCAGCGTAGTTCCGGGGAGCTATGGCTACACCTTC.

V gene TRBV20-1 combines with J gene TRBJ2-5, with D perhaps TRBD2 (5 bases). CDR1 and CDR2 (germline): DFQATT, SNEGSKA (reference sequence). This CDR3 spans 13 amino acids. V lost 3 bases and J lost 1, with 9 bases in between. The CDR3 region is CSASSSSQETQYF. The CDR3 region has the DNA TGCAGTGCTAGCTCTAGCTCCCAAGAGACCCAGTACTTC.

The chain has TRBV2 and TRBJ2-5; 12 bases are shared with TRBD2. CDR3 length: 16 amino acids. Germline CDR1 SNHLY, CDR2 FYNNEI. Unmatched junction bases numbered 10, after V lost 6 bases and J lost 5 bases. For the CDR3, the DNA is TGTGCCAGCAGCTCTAGGACTAGCGGGGATCGGGAGACCCAGTACTTC. Its protein product is CASSSRTSGDRETQYF.

The chain uses TRBV7-3 and TRBJ2-2; D is undetermined. The CDR3 is 14 residues long. Germline loops: CDR1 SGHTA, CDR2 FQGTGA. The V end was cut by 2 bases, the J end by 4 bases, with 8 bases between. CDR3 DNA sequence: TGTGCCAGCAGCTTACGTGGTGGCACCGGGGAGCTGTTTTTT. Its protein is CASSLRGGTGELFF.

This clonotype has a single count. V and J are TRBV2 and TRBJ2-7; 7 bases map to TRBD2. The J segment lost 7 bases and the V segment lost 4 bases, leaving 10 bases of the junction unmatched. The germline V gene has CDR1 SNHLY and CDR2 FYNNEI. The CDR3 runs to 14 residues. The CDR3 spells CASSALLAQREQYF. CDR3 bases: TGTGCCAGCAGTGCATTACTAGCGCAGCGTGAGCAGTACTTC.

This clonotype was seen only a few times. The chain employs TRBV20-1 and TRBJ2-1; D gene ambiguous. This CDR3 has 12 residues. Trimming stripped 1 base from V and 5 bases from J, with 6 bases between. Germline loops: CDR1 DFQATT, CDR2 SNEGSKA (reference sequence). CDR3 sequence reads: CSARGSHNEQFF. Here the CDR3 DNA reads TGCAGTGCTAGAGGTTCCCACAATGAGCAGTTCTTC.

This clonotype was seen more than once but under ten times. The CDR3 nucleotides are TGTGCCAGTAGTATCCGACCATGGCGGACGATGGAGGGCACTGAAGCTTTCTTT. Amino acid sequence: CASSIRPWRTMEGTEAFF. J is TRBJ1-1 and V is TRBV19; D uncertain. Germline CDR1 and CDR2: LNHDA and SQIVND (reference sequence). This CDR3 spans 18 amino acids. The germline V and J ends were trimmed by 3 bases and 4 bases, with 24 bases remaining between them.